This T cell receptor (beta chain) is drawn from a study of post-analysis software for immune sequencing data. Overall study results and limits: Higher frequency in patients than in controls was seen for about five TRBV segments, with TRBV5-6, TRBV5-1 and TRBV20-1 among them. Samples sharing a preparation batch grouped tightly together when assessed by F measure. Multiple sclerosis was associated with a significant reduction in normalized Chao1 diversity relative to controls.

V was clipped by 0 bases and J by 0 bases, with 16 bases between them. The germline V gene has CDR1 SGDLS and CDR2 YYNGEE. This CDR3 contains 18 residues. Unique molecular identifiers were carried by the TCR beta cDNA libraries. T cells numbering roughly 1 to 10 million yielded about 500,000 cDNA molecules. MiXCR, run by TCRdb on the PCR reads, gives a single entry per CDR3 protein. The sample has about 760,000 distinct CDR3 sequences, roughly 27% seen once; the top ten hold about 0.5%. A few counts support this clonotype. Its antigen is as yet unknown. The rearrangement joins TRBV9 to TRBJ2-1; D is perhaps TRBD1 or TRBD2 (5 bases each). The TCR originated in a girl aged 10-17 years with multiple sclerosis. The sequenced material came from blood. The CDR3: CASSVEGSGVSSYNEQFF. The CDR3 DNA sequence: TGTGCCAGCAGCGTAGAGGGGTCCGGGGTAAGCTCCTACAATGAGCAGTTCTTC.